The clone carrying this TCR beta chain was detected ten times or more. The data originate from a study of T-cell reconstitution after alpha-beta-depleted transplantation in children. Preparation of the TCRbeta library was carried out with unique molecular identifiers. TCRdb re-called the PCR reads through MiXCR, storing one row per CDR3 protein. The data show hundreds of thousands of distinct CDR3 sequences, approximately 12% seen once. This material consisted of PBMCs from the stem cell graft donor, taken from the stem cell graft. This receptor was taken from a human donor who donated a stem cell graft to a child with acute lymphoblastic leukemia.

CDR3 sequence reads: CASSKKVSSGANVLTF. For the CDR3, the DNA is TGTGCCAGCAGCAAGAAAGTAAGCTCTGGGGCCAACGTCCTGACTTTC. The gene calls are TRBV7-2 and TRBJ2-6; no clear D. Germline assignment: CDR1 SGHTA and CDR2 FQGNSA. The CDR3 has 16 amino acids. Trimming removed 5 bases from V and 0 bases from J, with 11 bases in between.